Listed below are T cell receptor beta chains from one sample, sequenced in a study of blood T cell repertoires in COVID-19. Some clones are missing from TCRdb's copy, which holds only in-frame ones; the method was immunoSEQ multiplex PCR. The sample includes approximately 490,000 clones, approximately 90% of them seen just once. The sample taken for sequencing was PBMCs or T cells enriched from blood (not recorded which). The receptors here all came from a woman in her sixties or seventies who had recovered from COVID-19. Both conserved end residues are part of each CDR3. A D gene is named only where the DNA matches it firmly. The size field is filled for only some rows; it gives once, few, many or a size class.

size	V	J	D	DNA	CDR3
once	TRBV2	TRBJ2-3	TRBD2	TGTGCCAGCAGCTTTAGCGGGGCAAGCACAGATACGCAGTATTTT	CASSFSGASTDTQYF
-	TRBV28	TRBJ2-3	TRBD2	TGTGCCAGCAGTACCCGACTAGCGGGGGTTTTGGCAGATACGCAGTATTTT	CASSTRLAGVLADTQYF
-	TRBV7-2	TRBJ2-3	-	TGTGCCAGCAGCTTAAAGGGAGGAGATACGCAGTATTTT	CASSLKGGDTQYF
-	TRBV28	TRBJ1-1	TRBD1	TGTGCCAGCAGTTCCCGACAGGGGGCCTTGAACACTGAAGCTTTCTTT	CASSSRQGALNTEAFF
-	TRBV5-1	TRBJ2-2	-	TGCGCCAGCAGCCTCCCTCCCGCAGGTGGGACCGGGGAGCTGTTTTTT	CASSLPPAGGTGELFF
-	TRBV5-1	TRBJ1-3	TRBD1	TGCGCCAGCAGATCCGGACAGGGAGCCTCTGGAAACACCATATATTTT	CASRSGQGASGNTIYF
-	TRBV5-1	TRBJ1-2	TRBD1	TGCGCCAGCAGCTTGGCCGGGACAGTCTATGGCTACACCTTC	CASSLAGTVYGYTF
-	TRBV12-1	TRBJ2-1	-	TGTGCCACCTTTCAACGGCAACCTAGCTCCTACAATGAGCAGTTCTTC	CATFQRQPSSYNEQFF
once	TRBV6-5	TRBJ2-1	-	TGTGCCAGCAGTTCCTCCAGGGATTCCTACAATGAGCAGTTCTTC	CASSSSRDSYNEQFF
-	TRBV5-5	TRBJ2-3	-	TGTGCCAGCAGCTCTCCGGGACACGCCAGCACAGATACGCAGTATTTT	CASSSPGHASTDTQYF
-	TRBV6-5	TRBJ1-2	TRBD1	TGTGCCAGCAGCCAGGGACAGGCAAGTGGCTACACCTTC	CASSQGQASGYTF
-	TRBV5-5	TRBJ2-7	-	TGTGCCAGCAGCTTGGGAGGGCTTGGTAACGAGCAGTACTTC	CASSLGGLGNEQYF
-	TRBV9	TRBJ1-3	-	TGTGCCAGCAGCGTAGGGCAGATCTCTGGAAACACCATATATTTT	CASSVGQISGNTIYF
-	TRBV5-4	TRBJ2-3	-	TGTGCCAGCAGCTTCGGCGGGCGCACAGATACGCAGTATTTT	CASSFGGRTDTQYF
once	TRBV9	TRBJ2-1	TRBD1	TGTGCCAGCAGCGAACAGGGGGGAGAGGGTGAGCAGTTCTTC	CASSEQGGEGEQFF
-	TRBV19	TRBJ1-4	-	TGTGCCAGTAAAGCGGCCAGGGAAAAACTGTTTTTT	CASKAAREKLFF
-	TRBV19	TRBJ2-1	TRBD1	TGTGCCAGTAGCCCAGACAGGGGGCCAGATTACAATGAGCAGTTCTTC	CASSPDRGPDYNEQFF
-	TRBV3-1/TRBV3-2	TRBJ2-1	-	TGTGCCAGCAGCCGCCAGGGGAGCTCCTACAATGAGCAGTTCTTC	CASSRQGSSYNEQFF
-	TRBV7-9	TRBJ2-7	-	TGTGCCAGCAGCCTCAGGGCGGCTTCGGGCGAGCAGTACTTC	CASSLRAASGEQYF
once	TRBV3-1/TRBV3-2	TRBJ2-1	TRBD1	TGTGCCAGCAGCCAAGACGGACAGGGTTACAATGAGCAGTTCTTC	CASSQDGQGYNEQFF
-	TRBV11-3	TRBJ1-6	TRBD1	TGTGCCAGCAGCTTGGACAGGGGCCTTTCACCCCTCCACTTT	CASSLDRGLSPLHF
-	TRBV5-1	TRBJ1-3	TRBD1	TGCGCCAGCACCGTGACAGGGAGCTCTGGAAACACCATATATTTT	CASTVTGSSGNTIYF
-	TRBV12-3/TRBV12-4	TRBJ1-2	-	TGTGCCAGCAGTTTTATCCAGGGCTATGGCTACACCTTC	CASSFIQGYGYTF
-	TRBV2	TRBJ1-2	-	TGTGCCAGCAGTGGGAGGGGACGGCTTACAACCTTC	CASSGRGRLTTF
-	TRBV5-5	TRBJ1-2	TRBD1	TGTGCCAGCAGCTTCCGGGGACAGGGGGCAATTAATGGCTACACCTTC	CASSFRGQGAINGYTF
-	TRBV6-5	TRBJ1-1	TRBD1	TGTGCCAGCAGGGCGGACAGGGAGGACACTGAAGCTTTCTTT	CASRADREDTEAFF
-	TRBV5-1	TRBJ2-5	TRBD2	TGCGCCAGCAGCTTGAGCGGGGGTCGCCAAGAGACCCAGTACTTC	CASSLSGGRQETQYF
-	TRBV18	TRBJ2-3	-	TGTGCCAGCTCACCGGCCGTGGAGTATACGCAGTATTTT	CASSPAVEYTQYF
-	TRBV2	TRBJ1-3	-	TGTGCCAGCAGTGCGGACAGTGGAAACACCATATATTTT	CASSADSGNTIYF
-	TRBV10-3	TRBJ2-1	TRBD2	TGTGCCACCACTTCTACTGCGGGGGGCACCAATGAGCAGTTCTTC	CATTSTAGGTNEQFF
-	TRBV19	TRBJ2-7	TRBD2	TGTGCCAGCAATAGCGGGGGCCTCTCCTACGAGCAGTACTTC	CASNSGGLSYEQYF
-	TRBV6-4	TRBJ2-5	-	TGTGCCAGCAGTGACTCTTCTGGCGGGGCTGGGAAGACCCAGTACTTC	CASSDSSGGAGKTQYF
-	TRBV20-1	TRBJ1-4	-	TGCAGTGCTAGTGGGGGGGGTCAAGAAAAACTGTTTTTT	CSASGGGQEKLFF
-	TRBV5-4	TRBJ1-4	-	TGTGCCAGCAGCTTGGAACAGGGCGAAAAACTGTTTTTT	CASSLEQGEKLFF
-	TRBV7-2	TRBJ2-3	-	TGTGCCAGCAGCTTAGTAGTAACAGCCACAGATACGCAGTATTTT	CASSLVVTATDTQYF
-	TRBV19	TRBJ1-4	TRBD1	TGTGCCAGTACCCCCGACAGGGAGGAAAAACTGTTTTTT	CASTPDREEKLFF
-	TRBV5-4	TRBJ1-6	TRBD1	TGTGCCAGCAGCTCGGGACAGCGAGATTCACCCCTCCACTTT	CASSSGQRDSPLHF
-	TRBV7-8	TRBJ2-1	TRBD2	TGTGCCAGCAGCTTTCTCCCTGGCGGGGGGGCGTCCTACAATGAGCAGTTCTTC	CASSFLPGGGASYNEQFF
-	TRBV9	TRBJ2-1	-	TGTGCCAGCAGCCCCGACCTAGGCGCTGAGCAGTTCTTC	CASSPDLGAEQFF
-	TRBV5-1	TRBJ1-3	TRBD1	TGCGCCAGCAGCTTGGTGGGACAGGGGTCGGGAAACACCATATATTTT	CASSLVGQGSGNTIYF